This TCR beta chain was found in a study of OX40 agonist ivuxolimab in advanced cancers. Trimming removed 4 bases from V and 1 base from J, with 23 bases in between. CDR1 and CDR2 from the germline V gene are SGHRS and YFSETQ. This CDR3 contains 18 residues. Sequenced by immunoSEQ multiplex PCR; TCRdb stores in-frame clones only, minus some. In the table there are roughly 60,000 clones, approximately 87% of which are singletons. The chain combines TRBV5-1 with TRBJ2-5; maybe TRBD2 (6 bases). The specimen was CD4+ or CD8+ T cells sorted from blood, collected in a trial of the OX40 agonist ivuxolimab. This clonotype was obtained from an adult with an advanced solid tumor such as melanoma, head and neck, liver or kidney cancer. CDR3 protein: CASSPPSGLAAAQETQYF. Here the CDR3 DNA reads TGCGCCAGCAGCCCCCCGAGTGGTTTAGCGGCCGCCCAAGAGACCCAGTACTTC.